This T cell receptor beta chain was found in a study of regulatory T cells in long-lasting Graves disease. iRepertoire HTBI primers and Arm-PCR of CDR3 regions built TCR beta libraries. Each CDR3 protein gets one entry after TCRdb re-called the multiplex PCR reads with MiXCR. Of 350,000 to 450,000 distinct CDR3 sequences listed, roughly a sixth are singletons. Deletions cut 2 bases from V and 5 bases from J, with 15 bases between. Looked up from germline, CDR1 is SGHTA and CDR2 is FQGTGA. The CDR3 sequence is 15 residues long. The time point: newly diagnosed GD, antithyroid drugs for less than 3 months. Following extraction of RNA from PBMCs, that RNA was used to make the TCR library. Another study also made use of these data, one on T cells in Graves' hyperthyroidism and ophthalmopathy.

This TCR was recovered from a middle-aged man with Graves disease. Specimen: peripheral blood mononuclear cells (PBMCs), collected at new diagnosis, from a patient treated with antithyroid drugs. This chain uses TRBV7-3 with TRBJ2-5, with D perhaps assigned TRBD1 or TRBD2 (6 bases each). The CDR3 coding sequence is TGTGCCAGCAGCTTAGTCCGGGGGCGCATGGAGACCCAGTACTTC. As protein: CASSLVRGRMETQYF.